This T cell receptor beta chain derives from a study of T cell changes during pregnancy in multiple sclerosis. Produced via immunoSEQ multiplex PCR; TCRdb's table is partial and in-frame only. The sample has more than 30,000 clones; 87% are singletons. The CDR3 runs 14 residues. Germline values: CDR1 SEHNR, CDR2 FQNEAQ (reference sequence). V shed 8 bases and J shed 0 bases, with 13 bases lying between them. This material consisted of CD8+ T cells from peripheral blood mononuclear cells, taken in the first trimester of pregnancy. This TCR was recovered from a female donor with multiple sclerosis, enrolled in a pregnancy study. The gene calls are TRBV7-9 and TRBJ1-1; D unclear. This chain's CDR3 is CASGRGEMNTEAFF. CDR3 nucleotides: TGTGCCAGCGGCCGCGGGGAAATGAACACTGAAGCTTTCTTT.